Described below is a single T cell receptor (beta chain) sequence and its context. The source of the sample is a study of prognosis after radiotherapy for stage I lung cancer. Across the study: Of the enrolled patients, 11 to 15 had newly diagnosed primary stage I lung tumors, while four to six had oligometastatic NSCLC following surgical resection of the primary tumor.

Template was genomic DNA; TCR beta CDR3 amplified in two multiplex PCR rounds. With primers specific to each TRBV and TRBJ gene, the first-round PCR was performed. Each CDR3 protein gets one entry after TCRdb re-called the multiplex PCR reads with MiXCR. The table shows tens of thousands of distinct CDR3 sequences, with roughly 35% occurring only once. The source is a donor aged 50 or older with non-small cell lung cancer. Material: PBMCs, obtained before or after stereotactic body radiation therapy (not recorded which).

This CDR3 is CASSLGPGMGDGELFF. The CDR3 DNA sequence: TGTGCCAGCAGTTTAGGCCCGGGGATGGGGGACGGGGAGCTGTTTTTT. The chain has TRBV12-3 or TRBV12-4 and TRBJ2-2; D could derive from TRBD1 or TRBD2 (5 bases each). V lost 1 base and J 7 bases, leaving 16 bases between the germline ends. CDR3 size: 16 residues.